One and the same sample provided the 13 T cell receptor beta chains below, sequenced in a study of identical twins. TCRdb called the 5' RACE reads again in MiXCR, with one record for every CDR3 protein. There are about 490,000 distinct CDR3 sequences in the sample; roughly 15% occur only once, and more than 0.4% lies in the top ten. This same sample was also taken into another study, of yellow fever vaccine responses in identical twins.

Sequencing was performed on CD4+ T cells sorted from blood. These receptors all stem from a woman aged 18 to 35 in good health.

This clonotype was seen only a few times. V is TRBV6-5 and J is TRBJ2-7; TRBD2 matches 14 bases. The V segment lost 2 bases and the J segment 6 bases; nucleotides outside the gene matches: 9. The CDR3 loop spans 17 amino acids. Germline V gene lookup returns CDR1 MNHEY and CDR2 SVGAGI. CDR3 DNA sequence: TGTGCCAGCAGTTACGGTCTCGGGACTAGCGGGAGATTCGAGCAGTACTTC. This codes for CASSYGLGTSGRFEQYF.

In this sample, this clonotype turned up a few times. The chain's CDR3 is CSAPGQNGLGFF. CDR3 DNA: TGCAGTGCCCCGGGACAAAACGGTTTGGGTTTCTTT. This chain uses TRBV20-1 with TRBJ1-1; D possibly corresponds to TRBD1 (6 bases). CDR1 DFQATT and CDR2 SNEGSKA come from the germline V gene (reference sequence). The germline V and J ends were trimmed by 6 bases and 13 bases, with 21 bases remaining between them. There are 12 residues in the CDR3.

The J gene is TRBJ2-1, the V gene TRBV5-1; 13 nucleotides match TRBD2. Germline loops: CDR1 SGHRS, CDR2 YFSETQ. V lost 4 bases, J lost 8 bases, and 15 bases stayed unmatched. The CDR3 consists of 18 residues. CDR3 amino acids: CASSKGLAGSQYFDEQFF. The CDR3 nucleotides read TGCGCCAGCAGCAAGGGACTAGCGGGATCCCAATATTTCGATGAGCAGTTCTTC.

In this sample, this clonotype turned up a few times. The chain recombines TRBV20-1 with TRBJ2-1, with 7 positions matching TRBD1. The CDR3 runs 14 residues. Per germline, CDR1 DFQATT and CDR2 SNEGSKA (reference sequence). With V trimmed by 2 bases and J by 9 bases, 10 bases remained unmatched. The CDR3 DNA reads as TGCAGTGCTAGAAAATCCCCAGGGGGTGCTGAGCAGTTCTTC. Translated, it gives CSARKSPGGAEQFF.

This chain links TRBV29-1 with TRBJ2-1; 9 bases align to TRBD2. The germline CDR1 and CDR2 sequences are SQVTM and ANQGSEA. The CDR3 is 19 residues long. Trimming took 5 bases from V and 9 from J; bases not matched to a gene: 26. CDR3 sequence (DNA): TGCAGCGTTATGACCACCTCGGGGGTCGTCAGCGGGAGGTTCCGTGAGCAGTTCTTC. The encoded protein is CSVMTTSGVVSGRFREQFF.

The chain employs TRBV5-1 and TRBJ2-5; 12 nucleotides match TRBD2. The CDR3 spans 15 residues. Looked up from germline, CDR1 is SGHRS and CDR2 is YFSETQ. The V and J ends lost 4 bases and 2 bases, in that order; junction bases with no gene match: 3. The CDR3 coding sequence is TGCGCCAGCAGCATCCTAGCGGGAGGGCAAGAGACCCAGTACTTC. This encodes CASSILAGGQETQYF. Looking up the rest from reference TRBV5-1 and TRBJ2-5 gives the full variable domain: KAGVTQTPRYLIKTRGQQVTLSCSPISGHRSVSWYQQTPGQGLQFLFEYFSETQRNKGNFPGRFSGRQFSNSRSEMNVSTLELGDSALYLCASSILAGGQETQYFGPGTRLLVL.

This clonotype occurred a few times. The CDR3 DNA follows: TGCAGTGCTAGAGATTCCTCGTGGGGCATTTCCTACGAGCAGTACTTC. This sequence encodes CSARDSSWGISYEQYF. The rearrangement links TRBV20-1 to TRBJ2-7; tentative D call: TRBD1 (5 bases). V was shortened by 0 bases and J by 1 base, with 16 bases between the two germline ends. This CDR3 has 16 amino acids. Germline values: CDR1 DFQATT, CDR2 SNEGSKA (reference sequence).

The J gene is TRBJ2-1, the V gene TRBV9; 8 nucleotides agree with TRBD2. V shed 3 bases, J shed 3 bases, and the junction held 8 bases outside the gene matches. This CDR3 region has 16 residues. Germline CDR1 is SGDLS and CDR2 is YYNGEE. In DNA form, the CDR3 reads TGTGCCAGCAGCGCTGGCCCGGGACTAGTCTACAATGAGCAGTTCTTC. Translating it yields CASSAGPGLVYNEQFF.

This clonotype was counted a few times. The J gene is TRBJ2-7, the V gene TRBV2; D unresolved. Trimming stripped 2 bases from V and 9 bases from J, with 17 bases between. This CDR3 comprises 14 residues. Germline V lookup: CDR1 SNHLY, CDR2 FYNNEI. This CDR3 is CASSERTLRRVQYF. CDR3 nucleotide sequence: TGTGCCAGCAGTGAAAGGACCTTGCGTAGGGTGCAGTACTTC.

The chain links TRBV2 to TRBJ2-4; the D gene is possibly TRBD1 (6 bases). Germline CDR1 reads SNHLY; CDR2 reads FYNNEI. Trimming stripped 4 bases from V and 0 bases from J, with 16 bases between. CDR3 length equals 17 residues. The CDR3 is CASSGPDRRLAKNIQYF. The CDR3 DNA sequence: TGTGCCAGCAGTGGTCCGGACAGAAGACTAGCCAAAAACATTCAGTACTTC.

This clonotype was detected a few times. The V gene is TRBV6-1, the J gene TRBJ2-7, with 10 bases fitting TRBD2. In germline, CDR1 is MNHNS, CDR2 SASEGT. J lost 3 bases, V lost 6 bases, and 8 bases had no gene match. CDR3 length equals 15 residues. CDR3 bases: TGTGCCAGCAGCCGCCGGACTAGCGGCATCTACGAGCAGTACTTC. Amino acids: CASSRRTSGIYEQYF.

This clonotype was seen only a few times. The CDR3 nucleotides read TGTGCCAGCAGCCTTACCACTAGCGACAATGAGCAGTTCTTC. This translates into CASSLTTSDNEQFF. The chain carries TRBV3-1 and TRBJ2-1, with 7 bases fitting TRBD2. Trimming at V came to 4 bases and at J to 5 bases, leaving 5 bases not matched to a gene. Germline V gene lookup returns CDR1 LGHDT and CDR2 YNNKEL (reference sequence). The CDR3 is 14 residues long.

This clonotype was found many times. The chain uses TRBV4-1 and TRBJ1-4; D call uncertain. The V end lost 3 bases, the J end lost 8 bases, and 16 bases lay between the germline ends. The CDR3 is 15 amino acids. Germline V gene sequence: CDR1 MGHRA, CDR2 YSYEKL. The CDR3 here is CASSQFDGPEEKLFF. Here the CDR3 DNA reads TGCGCCAGCAGCCAGTTTGACGGTCCCGAGGAAAAACTGTTTTTT.